This T cell receptor (beta chain) was sequenced during a study of T cell repertoires in cytomegalovirus infection. After removal of 3 bases from V and 4 bases from J, the junction contained 3 bases not matched to a gene. Germline CDR1 is LNHDA and CDR2 is SQIVND (reference sequence). This CDR3 region has 15 residues. TCRdb redid the calling of the reads with MiXCR, one entry per CDR3 protein. The data hold roughly 720,000 distinct CDR3 sequences, with 35% observed a single time. The sequence derives from a human donor in good health (CMV status not recorded). Some clones in this sample may be carry-over from other donors' samples. This chain uses TRBV19 with TRBJ2-1; 10 bases are shared with TRBD2. The specimen was PBMCs. CDR3 loop: CASSIGLAVYNEQFF. CDR3 DNA sequence: TGTGCCAGTAGTATCGGACTAGCGGTATACAATGAGCAGTTCTTC.